A single sample is the source of the 28 T cell receptor beta chains below, sequenced in a study of blood T cell repertoires in COVID-19. Using immunoSEQ multiplex PCR, the repertoire was profiled, and TCRdb retains in-frame clones only, with some absent. This table holds about 69,000 clones, under 85% found once. The sequencing input was peripheral blood. These receptors all stem from a man in his fifties with COVID-19, enrolled during active disease.

This chain connects TRBV9 to TRBJ2-1; possible D gene TRBD1, 6 bases. CDR1 is SGDLS, CDR2 YYNGEE, per germline. The CDR3 loop spans 12 amino acids. Between the trimmed V and J ends, which lost 3 bases and 7 bases, there was a span of 8 bases. CDR3 loop: CASSGRGNEQFF. CDR3 bases: TGTGCCAGCAGCGGAAGGGGGAATGAGCAGTTCTTC.

The chain links TRBV6-5 to TRBJ2-7; the match to TRBD2 covers 13 bases. CDR1 is MNHEY and CDR2 is SVGAGI in the germline V gene. V trimming: 5 bases; J trimming: 2 bases; junction bases outside the gene matches: 3. This CDR3 has 15 amino acids. The chain's CDR3 is CASSKLAGGAYEQYF. CDR3 nucleotide sequence: TGTGCCAGCAGTAAACTAGCGGGAGGGGCCTACGAGCAGTACTTC.

The chain recombines TRBV24-1 with TRBJ1-1; TRBD1 aligns across 10 bases. The CDR3 covers 13 residues. J was trimmed by 4 bases and V by 7 bases; bases with no gene match: 2. Germline V gives CDR1 KGHDR, CDR2 SFDVKD. CDR3 residues: CATRGQGSTEAFF. CDR3 nucleotide sequence: TGTGCCACCAGGGGACAGGGGAGCACTGAAGCTTTCTTT.

CDR3 protein: CASSDSSGTGVYEQYF. CDR3 nucleotides: TGTGCCAGCAGTGATTCCTCCGGGACAGGGGTCTACGAGCAGTACTTC. The rearrangement uses TRBV25-1 and TRBJ2-7; 10 bases map to TRBD1. J gave up 3 bases and V 3 bases, and 8 bases lay outside the gene matches. CDR1 MGHDK and CDR2 SYGVNS come from the germline V gene. CDR3 length equals 16 residues.

A few counts support this clone. This chain connects TRBV6-5 to TRBJ2-7; TRBD1 matches 7 bases. The CDR3 runs to 14 residues. V lost 7 bases and J lost 0; bases outside the gene matches: 6. CDR1 is MNHEY and CDR2 is SVGAGI in the germline V gene. The CDR3 spells CASISTGPSYEQYF. DNA for the CDR3: TGTGCCAGCATCTCGACAGGGCCCTCCTACGAGCAGTACTTC.

The chain joins TRBV19 to TRBJ1-2; 7 bases agree with TRBD1. Per germline, CDR1 LNHDA and CDR2 SQIVND (reference sequence). This CDR3 is built from 14 residues. Unmatched junction bases numbered 6, after V lost 4 bases and J lost 4 bases. CDR3 amino acids: CASSKRDRTYGYTF. DNA of the CDR3: TGTGCCAGTAGTAAAAGGGACAGAACCTATGGCTACACCTTC.

The chain combines TRBV4-3 with TRBJ1-6; TRBD1 aligns across 7 bases. This CDR3 region has 16 residues. The germline V gene has CDR1 LGHNA and CDR2 YSLEER. V trimming: 0 bases; J trimming: 8 bases; junction bases outside the gene matches: 7. CDR3 sequence reads: CASSQEQGLWDSPLHF. As DNA, the CDR3 is TGCGCCAGCAGCCAAGAACAGGGGTTGTGGGATTCACCCCTCCACTTT.

This rearrangement joins TRBV5-8 to TRBJ1-5; 8 nucleotides match TRBD1. The CDR3 is 16 residues long. Germline lookup yields CDR1 SGHTS and CDR2 YDEGEE. The junction had 14 bases not matched to a gene; V was cut back by 9 bases and J by 3 bases. The CDR3 nucleotides read TGTGCCACCCGACCCAGAGGACAGGGTGACAATCAGCCCCAGCATTTT. This encodes CATRPRGQGDNQPQHF.

The chain uses TRBV15 and TRBJ1-2, with 8 bases fitting TRBD1. Germline V gene lookup returns CDR1 LNHNV and CDR2 YYDKDF (reference sequence). The CDR3 is 16 residues long. V lost 1 base and J lost 0; bases outside the gene matches: 4. The CDR3 DNA reads as TGTGCCACCAGCAGAGCCCGGACAGGGTCTAACTATGGCTACACCTTC. This translates into CATSRARTGSNYGYTF.

A single count supports this clone. V gene TRBV12-5 combines with J gene TRBJ1-3; D call uncertain. Trimming left V 1 base short and J 0 bases short, with 4 bases between. The CDR3 length is 14 residues. CDR1 is LGHNT and CDR2 is FRNRAP in the germline V gene. Written as DNA, the CDR3 is TGTGCTAGTGGTTTGGAACTCTCTGGAAACACCATATATTTT. Encoded protein: CASGLELSGNTIYF.

The rearrangement joins TRBV3-1 (or the pseudogene TRBV3-2) to TRBJ2-2; 10 bases line up with TRBD2. The CDR3 loop spans 15 amino acids. From germline, CDR1 is LGHDT and CDR2 YNNKEL (reference sequence). The trim removed 6 bases at V and 7 bases at J, leaving 8 bases unmatched. The CDR3 region has the DNA TGTGCCAGCAGTCCAGCGGGGGGGCATGGCGGGGAGCTGTTTTTT. Translating gives CASSPAGGHGGELFF.

The chain is built from TRBV29-1 and TRBJ2-3, with 7 bases aligning to TRBD2. Looked up from germline, CDR1 is SQVTM and CDR2 is ANQGSEA. The CDR3 contains 14 residues. Losses at the gene ends were 0 bases for V and 1 base for J; bases not matched to a gene: 1. The CDR3 protein is CSVEDGGGTDTQYF. CDR3 nucleotide sequence: TGCAGCGTTGAAGATGGGGGGGGCACAGATACGCAGTATTTT.

The chain joins TRBV12-3 or TRBV12-4 to TRBJ2-2; D is uncertain. The CDR3 has 11 residues. The germline V and J ends were trimmed by 5 bases and 6 bases, with 4 bases remaining between them. This CDR3 is CASSPAGELFF. CDR3 sequence (DNA): TGTGCCAGCAGTCCGGCCGGGGAGCTGTTTTTT.

V gene TRBV6-1 combines with J gene TRBJ2-7, with D possibly matching TRBD2 (5 bases). Germline values: CDR1 MNHNS, CDR2 SASEGT. Deletions cut 4 bases from V and 2 bases from J, with 18 bases between. This CDR3 contains 16 residues. CDR3 sequence reads: CASSAPSYAGAYEQYF. In DNA form, the CDR3 reads TGTGCCAGCAGTGCACCTTCCTACGCCGGGGCCTACGAGCAGTACTTC.

The chain carries TRBV30 and TRBJ1-5, with TRBD1 matching 9 bases. The CDR3 covers 16 residues. V trimming: 2 bases; J trimming: 1 base; junction bases outside the gene matches: 6. Germline-derived CDR1 and CDR2 are GTSNPN and SVGIG (reference sequence). The CDR3 sequence: CAWSIGQGRSNQPQHF. CDR3 coding DNA: TGTGCCTGGAGTATCGGACAGGGGAGGAGCAATCAGCCCCAGCATTTT.

The chain is built from TRBV4-1 and TRBJ1-1; D unclear. The V gene lost 3 bases and the J gene lost 3 bases, with 14 bases spanning the gap. This CDR3 region has 15 residues. Germline CDR1 and CDR2: MGHRA and YSYEKL. The CDR3 coding sequence is TGCGCCAGCAGCCACCTAGGACTCCAGCACACTGAAGCTTTCTTT. Its protein product is CASSHLGLQHTEAFF.

The chain is built from TRBV21-1 and TRBJ2-5; the table assigns TRBD2, which was not confirmed against the DNA. TRBV21-1 is a recognized pseudogene. The CDR3 covers 14 residues. CDR3 nucleotide sequence: TGTGCCAGCAGCAATGAGGGAGGATGGGAGACCCAGTACTTC. Protein: CASSNEGGWETQYF.

The chain uses TRBV19 and TRBJ2-7; D perhaps matches TRBD1 (5 bases). The germline V and J ends were trimmed by 3 bases and 2 bases, with 14 bases remaining between them. This CDR3 spans 15 amino acids. Germline CDR1 is LNHDA and CDR2 is SQIVND (reference sequence). CDR3 DNA: TGTGCCAGTAGTATTGCCAGGGCCAACCCCTACGAGCAGTACTTC. Its translation is CASSIARANPYEQYF. The variable domain in full, completed from reference TRBV19 and TRBJ2-7, reads DGGITQSPKYLFRKEGQNVTLSCEQNLNHDAMYWYRQDPGQGLRLIYYSQIVNDFQKGDIAEGYSVSREKKESFPLTVTSAQKNPTAFYLCASSIARANPYEQYFGPGTRLTVT.

Many counts were recorded for this clone. This rearrangement joins TRBV9 to TRBJ1-2, with TRBD1 as a possible D gene (5 bases). CDR3 length equals 14 residues. Germline V lookup: CDR1 SGDLS, CDR2 YYNGEE. Between the trimmed V and J ends, which lost 2 bases and 4 bases, there was a span of 12 bases. The CDR3 bases are TGTGCCAGCAGCGTCGAAGGGGAGGGCTATGGCTACACCTTC. It is translated as CASSVEGEGYGYTF.

The chain combines TRBV7-9 with TRBJ2-3; 11 bases are shared with TRBD1. The germline gives CDR1 SEHNR, CDR2 FQNEAQ (reference sequence). The CDR3 totals 15 residues. The trim removed 5 bases at V and 3 bases at J, leaving 4 bases unmatched. CDR3 nucleotide sequence: TGTGCCAGCAGCCCCGGGACAGGGGGGACAGATACGCAGTATTTT. Protein: CASSPGTGGTDTQYF.

The chain is built from TRBV15 and TRBJ1-3; TRBD1 matches at 11 bases. Germline lookup yields CDR1 LNHNV and CDR2 YYDKDF (reference sequence). Trimming took 5 bases from V and 1 from J; bases not matched to a gene: 13. CDR3 length: 19 amino acids. Here the CDR3 reads CATSRKMTGTGGSGNTIYF. The CDR3 DNA is TGTGCCACCAGCCGGAAAATGACCGGGACAGGGGGATCTGGAAACACCATATATTTT.

The rearrangement links TRBV18 to TRBJ1-5; no reliable D call. V was clipped by 3 bases and J by 6 bases, with 6 bases between them. Per germline, CDR1 KGHSH and CDR2 LQKENI. The CDR3 length is 12 residues. Written as DNA, the CDR3 is TGTGCCAGCTCACCTGCAGGTCAGCCCCAGCATTTT. Translation: CASSPAGQPQHF.

The genes are TRBV5-1 and TRBJ1-4; TRBD1 is a possible D gene (5 bases). There are 14 residues in the CDR3. The V end was cut by 4 bases, the J end by 7 bases, with 14 bases between. CDR1 and CDR2 (germline): SGHRS, YFSETQ. DNA of the CDR3: TGCGCCAGCAGCCAGGACTCGGGGGGTGAAAAACTGTTTTTT. Amino acids: CASSQDSGGEKLFF.

This chain uses TRBV4-1 with TRBJ1-1, with 9 bases lining up with TRBD1. CDR1 and CDR2 (germline): MGHRA, YSYEKL. CDR3 length: 15 amino acids. V lost 4 bases, J lost 5 bases, and 8 bases stayed unmatched. CDR3 sequence (DNA): TGCGCCAGCAGCCCCACCACAGGGGGCTGGACTGAAGCTTTCTTT. Its protein product is CASSPTTGGWTEAFF.

The chain is built from TRBV29-1 and TRBJ2-5; possible D gene TRBD2, 5 bases. Trimming removed 4 bases from V and 5 bases from J, with 5 bases in between. The CDR3 is 10 residues long. From germline, CDR1 is SQVTM and CDR2 ANQGSEA. The CDR3 sequence is CSVGEETQYF. Here the CDR3 DNA reads TGCAGCGTTGGGGAGGAGACCCAGTACTTC.

This chain joins TRBV3-1 (or the pseudogene TRBV3-2) and TRBJ2-1; the match to TRBD2 covers 11 bases. The junction had 9 bases not matched to a gene; V was cut back by 1 base and J by 4 bases. The CDR3 contains 18 residues. Germline CDR1 is LGHDT and CDR2 is YNNKEL (reference sequence). The CDR3 spells CASSQVSLAGGLYNEQFF. Written as DNA, the CDR3 is TGTGCCAGCAGCCAAGTTTCGCTAGCGGGGGGCCTATACAATGAGCAGTTCTTC.

V is TRBV5-6 and J is TRBJ2-3; perhaps TRBD1 as D (6 bases). The germline CDR1 and CDR2 sequences are SGHDT and YYEEEE. V lost 4 bases and J 4 bases, leaving 16 bases between the germline ends. The CDR3 contains 15 residues. The CDR3 protein is CASSPVWGPADTQYF. Here the CDR3 DNA reads TGTGCCAGCAGCCCGGTGTGGGGGCCGGCAGATACGCAGTATTTT.

The chain joins TRBV2 to TRBJ2-5; a weak D match, TRBD1 (6 bases). The V gene's germline CDR1 is SNHLY and CDR2 FYNNEI. The CDR3 contains 15 residues. V lost 3 bases, J lost 6 bases, and 17 bases lay in between. In DNA, the CDR3 is TGTGCCAGCAGTGACGGGAACAGGGCCGGTCAGACCCAGTACTTC. The encoded protein is CASSDGNRAGQTQYF.